Below, 5 T cell receptor beta chains from the same sample are listed, as sequenced in a study of blood T cell repertoires in COVID-19 (dated by TCRdb to between 2020 and 2021). The library relied on the immunoSEQ multiplex PCR assay. TCRdb retrieved this table from immuneACCESS and kept in-frame rearrangements only. Not all clones are present; in checked studies, unresolved V genes account for under half, and no reason is known for the remainder. Recorded for this sample are 250,000 or so clones; around 89% of them occurred a single time. In total, the top ten clones hold about 6.7% of the sample. Sequenced: peripheral blood. These receptors were taken from a woman aged 25 to 39 with COVID-19, enrolled during active disease.

The chain has TRBV29-1 and TRBJ1-2, with 7 bases matching TRBD1. CDR3 length equals 14 residues. After removal of 4 bases from V and 1 base from J, the junction contained 6 bases not matched to a gene. The V gene's germline CDR1 is SQVTM and CDR2 ANQGSEA. DNA for the CDR3: TGCAGCGTTGCCGGGACAGAGGATAACTATGGCTACACCTTC. Protein product: CSVAGTEDNYGYTF.

The V and J genes are TRBV6-5 and TRBJ2-3; D gene ambiguous. The germline CDR1 and CDR2 sequences are MNHEY and SVGAGI. The CDR3 covers 12 residues. With 9 bases removed from V and 1 base from J, the gap between germline ends came to 8 bases. In nucleotides, the CDR3 is TGTGCCAGTAGCCGGGGCACAGATACGCAGTATTTT. Translation: CASSRGTDTQYF.

The rearrangement uses TRBV6-1 and TRBJ2-7; 7 nucleotides align to TRBD2. This CDR3 region has 15 residues. CDR1 is MNHNS and CDR2 is SASEGT in the germline V gene. V shed 2 bases and J 7 bases; nucleotides not matched to a gene: 11. Here the CDR3 DNA reads TGTGCCAGCAGTGAATCCCCTCCCGGGGGAGGGGAGCAGTACGTC. Translating it yields CASSESPPGGGEQYV.

The rearrangement links TRBV19 to TRBJ1-1, with a tentative D call TRBD1 (5 bases). V lost 5 bases and J lost 5, with 18 bases in between. The CDR3 contains 15 residues. Germline values: CDR1 LNHDA, CDR2 SQIVND (reference sequence). CDR3 sequence (DNA): TGTGCCAGTAGTGCCCTAGTGAGTGGGGGGACTGAAGCTTTCTTT. Its protein product is CASSALVSGGTEAFF.

The chain uses TRBV6-1 and TRBJ2-3; tentatively, D is TRBD2 (6 bases). The CDR3 loop spans 16 amino acids. Deletions cut 0 bases from V and 3 bases from J, with 13 bases between. CDR1 is MNHNS, CDR2 SASEGT, per germline. The CDR3 here is CASSEARMGGTDTQYF. The CDR3 region has the DNA TGTGCCAGCAGTGAAGCGCGAATGGGGGGAACAGATACGCAGTATTTT.